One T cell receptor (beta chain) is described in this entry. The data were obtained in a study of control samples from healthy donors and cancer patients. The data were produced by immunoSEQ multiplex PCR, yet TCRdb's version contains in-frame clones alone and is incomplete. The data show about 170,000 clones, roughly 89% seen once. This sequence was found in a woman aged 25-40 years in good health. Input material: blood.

This CDR3 is CASSETRSGGLAKNIQYF. The CDR3 DNA follows: TGTGCCAGCAGTGAAACTAGAAGTGGGGGACTAGCCAAAAACATTCAGTACTTC. This chain joins TRBV6-1 and TRBJ2-4; D may be TRBD2 (6 bases). The V end was cut by 2 bases, the J end by 0 bases, with 17 bases between. The CDR3 totals 18 residues. Germline values: CDR1 MNHNS, CDR2 SASEGT.